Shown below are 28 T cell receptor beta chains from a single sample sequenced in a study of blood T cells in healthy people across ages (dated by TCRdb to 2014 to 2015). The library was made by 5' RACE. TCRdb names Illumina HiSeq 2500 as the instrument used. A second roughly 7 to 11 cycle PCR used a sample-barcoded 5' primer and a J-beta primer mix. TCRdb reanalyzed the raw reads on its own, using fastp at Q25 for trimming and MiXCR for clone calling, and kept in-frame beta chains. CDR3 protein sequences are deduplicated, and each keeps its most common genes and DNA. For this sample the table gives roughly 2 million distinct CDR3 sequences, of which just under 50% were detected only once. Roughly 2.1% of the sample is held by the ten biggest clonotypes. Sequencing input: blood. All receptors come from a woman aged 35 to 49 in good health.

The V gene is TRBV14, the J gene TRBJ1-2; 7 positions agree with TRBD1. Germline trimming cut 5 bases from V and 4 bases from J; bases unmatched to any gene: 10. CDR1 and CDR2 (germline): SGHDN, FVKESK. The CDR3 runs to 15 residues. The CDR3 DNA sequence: TGTGCCAGCAGCGAAACAGGGGTGTTGGGCTATGGCTACACCTTC. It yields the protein CASSETGVLGYGYTF.

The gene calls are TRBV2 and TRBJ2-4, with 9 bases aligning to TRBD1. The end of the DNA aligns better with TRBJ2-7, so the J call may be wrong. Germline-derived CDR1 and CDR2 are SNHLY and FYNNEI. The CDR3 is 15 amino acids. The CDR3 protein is CASSDPGQGYYEQYF. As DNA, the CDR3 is TGTGCCAGCAGCGATCCGGGACAGGGTTATTACGAGCAGTACTTC.

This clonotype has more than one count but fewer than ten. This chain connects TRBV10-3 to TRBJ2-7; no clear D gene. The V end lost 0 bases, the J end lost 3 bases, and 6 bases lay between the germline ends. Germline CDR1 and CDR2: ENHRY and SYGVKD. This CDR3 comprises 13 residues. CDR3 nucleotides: TGTGCCATCAGTGAGTCTGGTCGCTACGAGCAGTACTTC. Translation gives CAISESGRYEQYF.

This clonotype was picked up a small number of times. The chain's CDR3 is CASSHVLAGHSAYEQYF. The CDR3 coding sequence is TGTGCCAGCAGCCATGTTCTAGCGGGGCATTCGGCCTACGAGCAGTACTTC. The chain joins TRBV3-1 to TRBJ2-7; 9 bases are a match to TRBD2. This CDR3 has 17 amino acids. The J segment lost 2 bases and the V segment lost 3 bases, leaving 11 bases of the junction unmatched. Germline CDR1 reads LGHDT; CDR2 reads YNNKEL (reference sequence).

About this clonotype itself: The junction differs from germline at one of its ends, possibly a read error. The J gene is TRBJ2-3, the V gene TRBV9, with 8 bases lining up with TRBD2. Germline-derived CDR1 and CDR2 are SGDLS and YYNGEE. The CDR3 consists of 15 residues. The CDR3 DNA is TGTGCCAGCAGCGTAGGGAGCGGGAGCACAGATAGGCAGTATTTT. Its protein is CASSVGSGSTDRQYF.

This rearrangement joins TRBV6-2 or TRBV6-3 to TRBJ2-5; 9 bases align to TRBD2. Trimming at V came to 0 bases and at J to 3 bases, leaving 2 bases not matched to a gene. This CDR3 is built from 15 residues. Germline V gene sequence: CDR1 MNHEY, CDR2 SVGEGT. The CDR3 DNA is TGTGCCAGCAGTTACTCGGGACTAGCTAAAGAGACCCAGTACTTC. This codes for CASSYSGLAKETQYF.

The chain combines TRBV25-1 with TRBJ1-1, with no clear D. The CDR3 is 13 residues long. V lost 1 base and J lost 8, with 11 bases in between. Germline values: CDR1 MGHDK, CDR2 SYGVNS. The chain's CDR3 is CASSEFVKTEAFF. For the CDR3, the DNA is TGTGCCAGCAGTGAATTTGTCAAGACCGAAGCTTTCTTT. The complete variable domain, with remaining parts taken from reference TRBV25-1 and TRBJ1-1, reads EADIYQTPRYLVIGTGKKITLECSQTMGHDKMYWYQQDPGMELHLIHYSYGVNSTEKGDLSSESTVSRIRTEHFPLTLESARPSHTSQYLCASSEFVKTEAFFGQGTRLTVV.

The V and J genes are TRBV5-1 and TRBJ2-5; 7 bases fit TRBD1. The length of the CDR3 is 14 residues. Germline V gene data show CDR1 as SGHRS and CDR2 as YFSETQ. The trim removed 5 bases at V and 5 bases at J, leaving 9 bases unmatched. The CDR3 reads CASRPDRAEETQYF. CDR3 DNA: TGCGCCAGCAGACCTGACAGGGCCGAGGAGACCCAGTACTTC.

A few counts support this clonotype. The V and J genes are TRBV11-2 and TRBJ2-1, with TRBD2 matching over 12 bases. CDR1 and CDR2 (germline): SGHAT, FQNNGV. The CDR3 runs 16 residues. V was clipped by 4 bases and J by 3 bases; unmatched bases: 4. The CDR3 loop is CASSSLAGGIYNEQFF. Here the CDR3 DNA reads TGTGCCAGCAGCTCCCTAGCGGGGGGGATCTACAATGAGCAGTTCTTC.

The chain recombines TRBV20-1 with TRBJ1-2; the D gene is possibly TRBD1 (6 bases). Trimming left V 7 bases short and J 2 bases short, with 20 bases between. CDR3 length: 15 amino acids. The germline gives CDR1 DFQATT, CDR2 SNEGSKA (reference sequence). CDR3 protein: CSVTGAGAQNYGYTF. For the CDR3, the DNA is TGCAGTGTCACCGGGGCGGGGGCGCAGAACTATGGCTACACCTTC.

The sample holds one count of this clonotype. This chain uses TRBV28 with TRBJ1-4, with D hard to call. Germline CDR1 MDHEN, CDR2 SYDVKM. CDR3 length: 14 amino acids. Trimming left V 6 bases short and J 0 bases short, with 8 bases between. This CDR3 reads CASSDPATNEKLFF. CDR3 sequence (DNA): TGTGCCAGCAGCGACCCTGCAACTAATGAAAAACTGTTTTTT.

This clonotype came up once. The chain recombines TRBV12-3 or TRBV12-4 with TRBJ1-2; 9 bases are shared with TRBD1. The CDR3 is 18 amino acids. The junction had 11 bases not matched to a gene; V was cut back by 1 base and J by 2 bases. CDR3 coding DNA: TGTGCCAGCAGTTTAGTACAGGGGGCTGTCTTAACCAACTATGGCTACACCTTC. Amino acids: CASSLVQGAVLTNYGYTF.

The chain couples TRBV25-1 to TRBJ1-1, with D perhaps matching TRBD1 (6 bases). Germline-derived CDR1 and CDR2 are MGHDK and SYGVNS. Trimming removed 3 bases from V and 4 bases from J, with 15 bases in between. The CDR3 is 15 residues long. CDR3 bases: TGTGCCAGCAGTGAGGAGGGGGAGTGGGGCACTGAAGCTTTCTTT. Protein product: CASSEEGEWGTEAFF.

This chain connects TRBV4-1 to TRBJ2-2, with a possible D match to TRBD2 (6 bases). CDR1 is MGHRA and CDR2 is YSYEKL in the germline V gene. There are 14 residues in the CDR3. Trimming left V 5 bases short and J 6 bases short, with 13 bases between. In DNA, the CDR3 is TGCGCCAGCAGCAAGTCCCTAGCGCCCGGGGAGCTGTTTTTT. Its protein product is CASSKSLAPGELFF.

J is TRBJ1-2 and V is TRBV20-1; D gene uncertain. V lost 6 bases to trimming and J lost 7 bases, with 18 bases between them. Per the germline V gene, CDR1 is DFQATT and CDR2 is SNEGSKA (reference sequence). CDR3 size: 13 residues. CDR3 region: CSASPQLAGGYTF. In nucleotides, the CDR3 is TGCAGTGCCAGCCCTCAATTGGCGGGTGGCTACACCTTC.

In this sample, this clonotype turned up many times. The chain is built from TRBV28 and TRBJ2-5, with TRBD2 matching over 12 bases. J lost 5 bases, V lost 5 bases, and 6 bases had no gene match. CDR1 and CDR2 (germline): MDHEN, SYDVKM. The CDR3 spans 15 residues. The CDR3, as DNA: TGTGCCAGCAGTCCTAGCGGGGGGGCCGGTGAGACCCAGTACTTC. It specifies CASSPSGGAGETQYF.

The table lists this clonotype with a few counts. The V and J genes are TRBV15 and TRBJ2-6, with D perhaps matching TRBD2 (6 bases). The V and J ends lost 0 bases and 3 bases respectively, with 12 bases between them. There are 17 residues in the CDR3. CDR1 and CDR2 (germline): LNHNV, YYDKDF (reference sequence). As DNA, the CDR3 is TGTGCCACCAGCAGAGATCGGCGGGGAGTTGGGGCCAACGTCCTGACTTTC. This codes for CATSRDRRGVGANVLTF.

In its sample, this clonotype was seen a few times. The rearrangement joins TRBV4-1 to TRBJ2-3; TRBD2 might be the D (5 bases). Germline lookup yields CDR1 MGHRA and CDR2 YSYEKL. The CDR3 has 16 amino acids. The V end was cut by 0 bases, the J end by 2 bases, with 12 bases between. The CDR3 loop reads CASSQEHSGSTDTQYF. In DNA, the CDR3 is TGCGCCAGCAGCCAAGAGCACAGCGGATCCACAGATACGCAGTATTTT.

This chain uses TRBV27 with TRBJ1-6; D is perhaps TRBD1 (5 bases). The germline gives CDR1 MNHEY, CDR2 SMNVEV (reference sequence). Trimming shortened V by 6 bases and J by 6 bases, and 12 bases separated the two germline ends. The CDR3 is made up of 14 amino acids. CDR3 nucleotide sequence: TGTGCCAGCAGCCAGGGCGGGGGTAATTCACCCCTCCACTTT. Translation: CASSQGGGNSPLHF.

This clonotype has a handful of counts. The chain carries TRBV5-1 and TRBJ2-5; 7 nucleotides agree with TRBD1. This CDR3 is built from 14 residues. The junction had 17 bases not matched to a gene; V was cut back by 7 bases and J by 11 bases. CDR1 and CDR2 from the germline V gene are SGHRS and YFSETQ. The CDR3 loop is CASSLGTANNEQYF. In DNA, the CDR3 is TGCGCCAGCTCCCTTGGGACAGCTAACAATGAGCAGTACTTC.

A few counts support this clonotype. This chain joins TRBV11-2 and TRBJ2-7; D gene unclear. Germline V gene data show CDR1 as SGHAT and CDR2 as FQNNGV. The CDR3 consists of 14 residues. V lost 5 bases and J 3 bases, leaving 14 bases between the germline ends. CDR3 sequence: CASSTVGRSYEQYF. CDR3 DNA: TGTGCCAGCAGCACCGTCGGCAGAAGCTACGAGCAGTACTTC.

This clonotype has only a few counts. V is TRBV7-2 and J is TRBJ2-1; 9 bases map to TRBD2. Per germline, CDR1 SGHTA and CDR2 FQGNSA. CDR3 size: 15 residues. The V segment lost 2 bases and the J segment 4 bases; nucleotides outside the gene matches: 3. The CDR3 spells CASSLSGGIYNEQFF. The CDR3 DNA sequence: TGTGCCAGCAGCTTAAGCGGGGGGATTTACAATGAGCAGTTCTTC.

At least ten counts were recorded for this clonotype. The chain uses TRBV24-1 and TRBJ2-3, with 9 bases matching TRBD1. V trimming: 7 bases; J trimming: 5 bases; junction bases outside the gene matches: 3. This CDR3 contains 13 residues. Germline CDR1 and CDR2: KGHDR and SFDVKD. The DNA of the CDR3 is TGTGCCACCAGGGGGACAGGGATAGATACGCAGTATTTT. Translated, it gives CATRGTGIDTQYF.

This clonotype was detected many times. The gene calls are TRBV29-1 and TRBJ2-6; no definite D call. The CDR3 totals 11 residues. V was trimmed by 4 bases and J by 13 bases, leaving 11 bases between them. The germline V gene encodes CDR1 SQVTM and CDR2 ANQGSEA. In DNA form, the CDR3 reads TGCAGCGTTGTGGGGTCCGGGGTCCTGACTTTC. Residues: CSVVGSGVLTF.

CDR3 region: CASSRKREVQETQYF. CDR3 DNA sequence: TGTGCCAGCAGTAGAAAAAGGGAGGTCCAAGAGACCCAGTACTTC. This chain connects TRBV27 to TRBJ2-5, with a weak D call TRBD2 (6 bases). This CDR3 is built from 15 residues. Germline V gives CDR1 MNHEY, CDR2 SMNVEV (reference sequence). V dropped 5 bases and J dropped 1 base, with 14 bases sitting between them.

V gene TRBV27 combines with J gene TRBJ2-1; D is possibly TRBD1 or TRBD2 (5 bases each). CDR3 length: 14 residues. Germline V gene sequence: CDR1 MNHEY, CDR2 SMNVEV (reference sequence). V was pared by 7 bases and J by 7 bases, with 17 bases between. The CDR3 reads CASTPLDGANEQFF. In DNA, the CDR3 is TGTGCCAGCACCCCACTGGACGGGGCGAATGAGCAGTTCTTC.

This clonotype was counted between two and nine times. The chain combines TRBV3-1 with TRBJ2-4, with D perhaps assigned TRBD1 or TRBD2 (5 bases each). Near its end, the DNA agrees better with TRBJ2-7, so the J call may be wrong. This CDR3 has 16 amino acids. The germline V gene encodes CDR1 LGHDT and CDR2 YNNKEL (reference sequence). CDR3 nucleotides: TGTGCCAGCAGCCCCCCTTCGGGGCCATCCTTACGCGAGCAGTACTTC. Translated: CASSPPSGPSLREQYF.

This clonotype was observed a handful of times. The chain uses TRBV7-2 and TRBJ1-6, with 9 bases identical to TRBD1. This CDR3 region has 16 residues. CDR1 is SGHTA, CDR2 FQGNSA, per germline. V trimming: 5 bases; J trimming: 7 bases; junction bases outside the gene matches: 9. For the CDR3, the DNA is TGTGCCAGCAGCGAACGAAAGGGACAGGGCAATTCACCCCTCCACTTT. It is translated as CASSERKGQGNSPLHF.